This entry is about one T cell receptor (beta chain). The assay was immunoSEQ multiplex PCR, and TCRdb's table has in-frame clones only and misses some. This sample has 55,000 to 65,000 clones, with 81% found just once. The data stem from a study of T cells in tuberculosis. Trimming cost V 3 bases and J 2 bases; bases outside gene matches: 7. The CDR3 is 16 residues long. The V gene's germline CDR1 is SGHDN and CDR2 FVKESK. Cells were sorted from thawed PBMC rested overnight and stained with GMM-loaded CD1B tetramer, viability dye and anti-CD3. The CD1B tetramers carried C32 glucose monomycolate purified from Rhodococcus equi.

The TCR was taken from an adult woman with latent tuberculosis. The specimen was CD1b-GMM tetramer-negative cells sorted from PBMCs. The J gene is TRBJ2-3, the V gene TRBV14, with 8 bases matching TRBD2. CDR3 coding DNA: TGTGCCAGCAGCCAGGCGACGGGAGGGCTCACAGATACGCAGTATTTT. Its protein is CASSQATGGLTDTQYF.